The T cell receptor (beta chain) under discussion was sequenced for a study of PD-L1 blockade in urothelial cancer. About the research overall: Patients went on atezolizumab in about 2014, receiving 1,200 mg intravenously every 3 weeks. Analysis of the blood was performed 3 weeks (second dose) and 6 weeks after treatment start. A median roughly 150,000 T cells were found in blood samples. Patients' histories included 0 to 3 prior chemotherapy regimens.

CDR1 MDHEN and CDR2 SYDVKM come from the germline V gene. Losses at the gene ends were 4 bases for V and 4 bases for J; bases not matched to a gene: 9. The length of the CDR3 is 15 residues. The assay was immunoSEQ multiplex PCR, and TCRdb's table has in-frame clones only and misses some. The table has more than 75,000 clones, 80% to 85% seen once. Time point described: pretreatment peripheral blood. The rearrangement uses TRBV28 and TRBJ2-7, with TRBD1 identical over 8 bases. The sample was PBMCs, taken around atezolizumab (anti-PD-L1) treatment. The source of this sequence is a man in his sixties with urothelial cancer. The CDR3: CASSSSPGGSYEQYF. The CDR3 DNA is TGTGCCAGCAGTTCCTCCCCAGGGGGCAGTTACGAGCAGTACTTC.